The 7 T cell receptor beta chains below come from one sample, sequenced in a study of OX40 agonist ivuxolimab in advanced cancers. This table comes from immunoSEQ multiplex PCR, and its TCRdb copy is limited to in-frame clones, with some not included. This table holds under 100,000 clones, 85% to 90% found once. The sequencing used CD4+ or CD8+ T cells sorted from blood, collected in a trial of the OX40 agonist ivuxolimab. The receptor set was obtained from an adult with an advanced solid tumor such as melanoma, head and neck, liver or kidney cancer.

The CDR3 coding sequence is TGCGCCAGCAGCAAGGGACGGTTGAACACTGAAGCTTTCTTT. It encodes CASSKGRLNTEAFF. V usage is TRBV5-1 and J usage is TRBJ1-1; tentatively, D is TRBD1 (5 bases). CDR3 length: 14 residues. Germline CDR1 reads SGHRS; CDR2 reads YFSETQ. The ends were cut back, 4 bases at V and 0 bases at J, with 10 bases in the middle.

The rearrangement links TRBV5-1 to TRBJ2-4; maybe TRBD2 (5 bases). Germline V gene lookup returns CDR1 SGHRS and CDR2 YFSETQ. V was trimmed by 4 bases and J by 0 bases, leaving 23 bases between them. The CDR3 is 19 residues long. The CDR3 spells CASSLNRPPGGLAKNIQYF. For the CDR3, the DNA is TGCGCCAGCAGCCTAAACCGGCCCCCCGGAGGACTAGCCAAAAACATTCAGTACTTC. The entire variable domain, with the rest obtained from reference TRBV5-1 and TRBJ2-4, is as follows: KAGVTQTPRYLIKTRGQQVTLSCSPISGHRSVSWYQQTPGQGLQFLFEYFSETQRNKGNFPGRFSGRQFSNSRSEMNVSTLELGDSALYLCASSLNRPPGGLAKNIQYFGAGTRLSVL.

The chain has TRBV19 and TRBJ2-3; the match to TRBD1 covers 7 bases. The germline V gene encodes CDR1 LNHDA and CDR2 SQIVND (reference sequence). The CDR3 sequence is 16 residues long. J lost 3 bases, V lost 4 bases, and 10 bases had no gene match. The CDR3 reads CASSTYRGLKTDTQYF. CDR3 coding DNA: TGTGCCAGTAGTACCTACAGGGGATTGAAGACAGATACGCAGTATTTT.

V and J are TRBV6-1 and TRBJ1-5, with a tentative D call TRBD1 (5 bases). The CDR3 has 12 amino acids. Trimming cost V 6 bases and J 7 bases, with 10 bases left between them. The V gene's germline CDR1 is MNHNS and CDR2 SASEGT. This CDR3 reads CASSGGLQPQHF. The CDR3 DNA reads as TGTGCCAGCAGCGGGGGTTTACAGCCCCAGCATTTT.

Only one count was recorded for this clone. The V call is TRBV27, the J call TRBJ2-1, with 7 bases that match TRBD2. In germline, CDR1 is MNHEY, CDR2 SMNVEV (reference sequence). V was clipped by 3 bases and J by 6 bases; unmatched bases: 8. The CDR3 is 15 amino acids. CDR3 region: CASSLEGGPLNEQFF. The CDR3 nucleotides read TGTGCCAGCAGTTTGGAGGGAGGGCCCCTCAATGAGCAGTTCTTC.

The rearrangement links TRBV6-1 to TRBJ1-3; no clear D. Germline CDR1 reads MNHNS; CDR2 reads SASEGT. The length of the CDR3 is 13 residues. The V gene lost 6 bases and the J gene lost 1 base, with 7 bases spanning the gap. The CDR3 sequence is CASSTASGNTIYF. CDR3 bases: TGTGCCAGCAGCACAGCATCTGGAAACACCATATATTTT.

The CDR3 region is CASTALISGANVLTF. The DNA of the CDR3 is TGTGCCAGCACTGCCTTAATCTCTGGGGCCAACGTCCTGACTTTC. J is TRBJ2-6 and V is TRBV6-1; D is uncertain. The CDR3 contains 15 residues. Trimming pared 7 bases from V and 0 bases from J, leaving 10 bases between. The V gene's germline CDR1 is MNHNS and CDR2 SASEGT.